This paragraph covers one T cell receptor beta chain sequence. Specified time point: newly diagnosed GD, antithyroid drugs for less than 3 months. Preparation of the TCR library used RNA extracted from PBMCs. Patients came through an endocrinology department, and that department was in Xi'an, China. HTBI primers from iRepertoire and Arm-PCR of CDR3 regions yielded the TCR beta libraries. TCRdb redid the calling of the multiplex PCR reads with MiXCR, one entry per CDR3 protein. The data show over 400,000 distinct CDR3 sequences, around 13% seen once. This specimen belongs to a study of regulatory T cells in long-lasting Graves disease. This CDR3 comprises 12 residues. Trimming removed 6 bases from V and 7 bases from J, with 7 bases in between. The sample was also reused in another study, on T cells in Graves' hyperthyroidism and ophthalmopathy.

This chain uses TRBV12-3 or TRBV12-4 with TRBJ1-6; no clear D gene. Material: peripheral blood mononuclear cells (PBMCs), obtained at new diagnosis, from a patient treated with antithyroid drugs. The receptor was derived from a woman in her 50s with Graves disease. Here the CDR3 reads CASRFGNSPLHF. The DNA of the CDR3 is TGTGCCAGCAGGTTCGGGAATTCACCCCTCCACTTT.